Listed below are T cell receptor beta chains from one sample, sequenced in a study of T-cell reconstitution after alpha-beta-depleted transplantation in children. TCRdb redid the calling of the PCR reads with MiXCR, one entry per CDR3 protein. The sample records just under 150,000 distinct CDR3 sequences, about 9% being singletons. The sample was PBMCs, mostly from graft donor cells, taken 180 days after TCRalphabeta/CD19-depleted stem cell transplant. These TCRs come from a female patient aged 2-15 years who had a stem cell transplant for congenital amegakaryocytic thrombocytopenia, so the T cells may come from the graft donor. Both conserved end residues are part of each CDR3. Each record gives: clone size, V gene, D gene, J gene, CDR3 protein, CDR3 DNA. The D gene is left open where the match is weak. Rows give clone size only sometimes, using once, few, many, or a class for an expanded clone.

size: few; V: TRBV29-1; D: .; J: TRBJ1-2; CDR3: CSGGPGANYGYTF; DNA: TGTTCGGGTGGGCCGGGAGCTAACTATGGCTACACCTTC
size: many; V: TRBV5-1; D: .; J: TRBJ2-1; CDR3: CASSFRAGASYNEQFF; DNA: TGCGCCAGCAGCTTTAGGGCGGGGGCCTCCTACAATGAGCAGTTCTTC
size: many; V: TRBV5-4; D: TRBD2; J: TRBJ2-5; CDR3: CASSPRASGQETQYF; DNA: TGTGCCAGCAGCCCCAGGGCTAGCGGACAAGAGACCCAGTACTTC
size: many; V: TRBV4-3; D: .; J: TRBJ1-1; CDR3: CASSQVVSRSGAFF; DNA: TGCGCCAGCAGCCAAGTTGTCTCCCGGTCAGGAGCTTTCTTT
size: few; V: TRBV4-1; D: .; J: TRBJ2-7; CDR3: CASSRDGGPYEQYF; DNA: TGCGCCAGCAGTCGGGACGGAGGACCCTACGAGCAGTACTTC
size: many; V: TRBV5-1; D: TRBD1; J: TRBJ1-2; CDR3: CASSRGQGSGYTF; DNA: TGCGCCAGCAGCCGGGGACAGGGGAGCGGCTACACCTTC
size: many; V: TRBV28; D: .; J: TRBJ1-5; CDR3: CASRTQGLNQPQHF; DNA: TGTGCCAGCAGAACCCAGGGTCTCAATCAGCCCCAGCATTTT
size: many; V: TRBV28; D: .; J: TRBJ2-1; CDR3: CASSATSGVYNEQFF; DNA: TGTGCCAGCAGTGCAACTAGTGGGGTCTACAATGAGCAGTTCTTC
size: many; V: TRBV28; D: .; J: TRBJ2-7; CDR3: CASRPFTGTRVWEQYF; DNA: TGTGCCAGCAGACCTTTTACGGGGACACGAGTATGGGAGCAGTACTTC
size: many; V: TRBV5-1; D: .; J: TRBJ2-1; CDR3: CASVASNYNEQFF; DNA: TGCGCCAGCGTGGCTAGCAACTACAATGAGCAGTTCTTC
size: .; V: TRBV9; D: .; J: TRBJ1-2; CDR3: CASSVGPQGGPYGYTF; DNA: TGTGCCAGCAGCGTAGGCCCCCAGGGAGGACCCTATGGCTACACCTTC
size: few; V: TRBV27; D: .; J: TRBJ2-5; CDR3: CASRAIVSETQYF; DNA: TGTGCCAGCCGAGCCATCGTAAGTGAGACCCAGTACTTC
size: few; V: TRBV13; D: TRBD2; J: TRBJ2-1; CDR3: CASSSPPGTSGPKGYNEQFF; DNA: TGTGCCAGCAGCTCGCCCCCCGGGACTAGCGGCCCTAAAGGATACAATGAGCAGTTCTTC
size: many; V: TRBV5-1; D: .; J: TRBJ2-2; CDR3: CASSWDTGELFF; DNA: TGCGCCAGCTCGTGGGATACCGGGGAGCTGTTTTTT
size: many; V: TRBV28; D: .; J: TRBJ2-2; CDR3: CASSYPGELFF; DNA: TGTGCCAGCAGTTATCCCGGGGAGCTGTTTTTT
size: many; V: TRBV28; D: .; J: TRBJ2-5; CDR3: CASSLISDETQYF; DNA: TGTGCCAGCAGTTTAATTAGCGATGAGACCCAGTACTTC
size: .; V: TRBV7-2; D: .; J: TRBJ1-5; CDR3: CASSLAGGGNQPQHF; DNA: TGTGCCAGCAGCTTAGCGGGCGGGGGCAATCAGCCCCAGCATTTT
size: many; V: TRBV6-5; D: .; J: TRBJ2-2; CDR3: CASSYSLFWELSTGELFF; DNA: TGTGCCAGCAGTTACTCGTTATTTTGGGAGTTAAGCACCGGGGAGCTGTTTTTT
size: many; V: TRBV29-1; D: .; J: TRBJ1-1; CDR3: CSVGQGYSEAFF; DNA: TGCAGCGTTGGTCAGGGATACTCAGAAGCTTTCTTT
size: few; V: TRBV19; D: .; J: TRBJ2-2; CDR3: CASSIGGGGTGELFF; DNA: TGTGCCAGTAGTATTGGAGGGGGCGGCACCGGGGAGCTGTTTTTT
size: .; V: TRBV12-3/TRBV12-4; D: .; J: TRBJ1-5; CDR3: CASSSQGVWQPQHF; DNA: TGTGCCAGCAGCTCACAGGGCGTTTGGCAGCCCCAGCATTTT
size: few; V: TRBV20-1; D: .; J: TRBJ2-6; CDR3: CSVKVESRSGANVLTF; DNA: TGCAGTGTCAAAGTCGAGAGTCGCTCTGGGGCCAACGTCCTGACTTTC
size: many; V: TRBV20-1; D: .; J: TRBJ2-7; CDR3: CSANAGTNSYEQYF; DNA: TGCAGTGCTAACGCGGGAACCAACTCCTACGAGCAGTACTTC
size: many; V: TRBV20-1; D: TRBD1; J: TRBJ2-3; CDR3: CSARDGGQADTQYF; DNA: TGCAGTGCTAGAGATGGGGGACAGGCCGATACGCAGTATTTT
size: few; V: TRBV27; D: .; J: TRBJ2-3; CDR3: CATHPDTQYF; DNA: TGTGCCACCCACCCGGATACGCAGTATTTT
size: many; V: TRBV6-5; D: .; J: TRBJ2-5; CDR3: CASTSLRDQETQYF; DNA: TGTGCCAGCACTTCCTTGCGGGACCAAGAGACCCAGTACTTC
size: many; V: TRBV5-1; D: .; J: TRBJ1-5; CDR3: CASSLGQAPREPQHF; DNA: TGCGCCAGCAGCTTGGGGCAGGCACCCAGAGAGCCCCAGCATTTT
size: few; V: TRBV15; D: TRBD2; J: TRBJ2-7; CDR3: CATSRDLGRALRSYEQYF; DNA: TGTGCCACCAGCAGAGATCTCGGGAGGGCCCTGCGTTCCTACGAGCAGTACTTC
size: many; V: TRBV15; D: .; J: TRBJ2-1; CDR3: CATSSDRSTYNEQFF; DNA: TGTGCCACCAGCAGCGACAGGAGCACCTACAATGAGCAGTTCTTC
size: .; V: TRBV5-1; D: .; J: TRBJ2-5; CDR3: CASTNRDQETQYF; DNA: TGCGCCAGCACCAACCGGGACCAAGAGACCCAGTACTTC
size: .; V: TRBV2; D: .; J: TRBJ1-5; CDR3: CASRGFSGQHF; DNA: TGTGCCAGCAGGGGATTTTCGGGTCAGCATTTT
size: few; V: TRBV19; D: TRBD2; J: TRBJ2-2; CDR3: CASTGTSVVRELFF; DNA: TGTGCCAGTACGGGGACTAGTGTTGTCCGGGAGCTGTTTTTT
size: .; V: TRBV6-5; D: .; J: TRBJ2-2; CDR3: CASNPPAGELFF; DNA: TGTGCCAGCAACCCTCCTGCCGGGGAGCTGTTTTTT
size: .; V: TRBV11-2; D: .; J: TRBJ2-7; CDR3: CASSSGFTYEQYF; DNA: TGTGCCAGCAGCTCCGGGTTCACCTACGAGCAGTACTTC
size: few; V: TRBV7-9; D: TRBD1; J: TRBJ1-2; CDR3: CASSLTATGVDGYTF; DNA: TGTGCCAGCAGCTTAACGGCGACAGGGGTTGACGGCTACACCTTC
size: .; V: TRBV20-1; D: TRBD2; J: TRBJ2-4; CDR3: CSAIAGGRGRNIQYF; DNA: TGCAGTGCAATAGCGGGAGGGCGAGGCAGGAACATTCAGTACTTC
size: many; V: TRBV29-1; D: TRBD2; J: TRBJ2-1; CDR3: CSVTYWGLKGNEQFF; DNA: TGCAGCGTTACCTACTGGGGACTAAAGGGCAATGAGCAGTTCTTC
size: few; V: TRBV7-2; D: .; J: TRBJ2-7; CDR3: CASSDQGAGEQYF; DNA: TGTGCCAGCAGCGATCAGGGTGCGGGCGAGCAGTACTTC
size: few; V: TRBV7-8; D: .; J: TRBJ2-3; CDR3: CASSTPPGLTDTQYF; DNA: TGTGCCAGCAGCACCCCCCCGGGGCTCACAGATACGCAGTATTTT
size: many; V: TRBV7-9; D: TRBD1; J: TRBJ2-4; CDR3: CASSLVVTGVDIQYF; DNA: TGTGCCAGCAGCTTAGTAGTGACAGGGGTCGACATTCAGTACTTC
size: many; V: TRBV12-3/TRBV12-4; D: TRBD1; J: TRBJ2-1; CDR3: CASNPGQGPNEQFF; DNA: TGTGCCAGCAATCCGGGACAGGGCCCGAATGAGCAGTTCTTC
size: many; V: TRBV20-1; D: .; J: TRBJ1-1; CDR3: CSAKGTLPWEDVLVYTEAFF; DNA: TGCAGTGCTAAAGGGACGTTGCCCTGGGAGGACGTTTTGGTTTACACTGAAGCTTTCTTT
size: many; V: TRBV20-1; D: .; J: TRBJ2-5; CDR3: CSASHWSHGGGQETQYF; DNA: TGCAGTGCTAGTCATTGGTCCCACGGAGGGGGCCAAGAGACCCAGTACTTC
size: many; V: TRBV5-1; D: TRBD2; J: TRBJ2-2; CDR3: CASSSGLAGVTGELFF; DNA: TGCGCCAGCAGCTCCGGACTAGCGGGAGTCACCGGGGAGCTGTTTTTT
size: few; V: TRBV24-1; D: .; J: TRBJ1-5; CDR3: CATQGVNQPQHF; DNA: TGTGCCACACAGGGTGTGAATCAGCCCCAGCATTTT
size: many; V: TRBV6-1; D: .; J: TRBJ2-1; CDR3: CASSDKDWSTPYNEQFF; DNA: TGTGCCAGCAGTGATAAGGATTGGTCGACCCCCTACAATGAGCAGTTCTTC
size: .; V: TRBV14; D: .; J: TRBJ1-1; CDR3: CASSHYDIVLNTEAFF; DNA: TGTGCCAGCAGCCATTATGATATCGTACTGAACACTGAAGCTTTCTTT
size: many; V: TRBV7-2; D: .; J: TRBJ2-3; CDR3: CASSLPSTDTQYF; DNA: TGTGCCAGCAGCTTACCTAGTACAGATACGCAGTATTTT
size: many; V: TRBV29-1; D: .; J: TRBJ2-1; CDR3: CSVSKEFPLNEQFF; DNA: TGCAGCGTTTCAAAAGAGTTCCCGCTGAATGAGCAGTTCTTC
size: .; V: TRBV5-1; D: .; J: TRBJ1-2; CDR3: CASSLEGGDIYGYTF; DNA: TGCGCCAGCAGCTTGGAGGGAGGGGACATCTATGGCTACACCTTC
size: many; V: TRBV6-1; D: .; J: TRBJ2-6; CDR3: CASSESWGKVLTF; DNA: TGTGCCAGCAGTGAAAGTTGGGGGAAAGTCCTGACTTTC
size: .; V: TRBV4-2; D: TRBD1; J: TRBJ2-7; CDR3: CASSQEPQGAYSNEQYF; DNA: TGTGCCAGCAGCCAAGAACCCCAGGGGGCGTACTCTAACGAGCAGTACTTC